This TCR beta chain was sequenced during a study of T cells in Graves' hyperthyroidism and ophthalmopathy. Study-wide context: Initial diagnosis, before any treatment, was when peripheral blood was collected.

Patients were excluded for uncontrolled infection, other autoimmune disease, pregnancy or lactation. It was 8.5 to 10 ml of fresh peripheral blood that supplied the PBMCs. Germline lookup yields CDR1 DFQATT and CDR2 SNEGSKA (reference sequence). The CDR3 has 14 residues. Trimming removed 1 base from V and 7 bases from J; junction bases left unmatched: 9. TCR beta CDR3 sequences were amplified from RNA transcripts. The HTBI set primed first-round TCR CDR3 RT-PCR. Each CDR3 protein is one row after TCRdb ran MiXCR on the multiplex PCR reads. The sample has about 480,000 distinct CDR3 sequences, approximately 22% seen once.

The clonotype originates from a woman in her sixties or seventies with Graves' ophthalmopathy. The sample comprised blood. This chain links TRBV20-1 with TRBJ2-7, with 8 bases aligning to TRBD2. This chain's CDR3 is CSARVSSGLGEQYF. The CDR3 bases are TGCAGTGCTAGAGTTTCTAGCGGGCTGGGGGAGCAGTACTTC.